This T cell receptor beta chain was documented in a study of T cell responses to AZD1222 COVID-19 vaccine. Study background: The analysis combined second doses at about 4 or about 12 weeks.

The sample holds one count of this clone. Germline CDR1 reads MNHEY; CDR2 reads SVGAGI. The V gene lost 5 bases and the J gene lost 5 bases, with 18 bases spanning the gap. This CDR3 has 15 residues. Measured with immunoSEQ multiplex PCR; TCRdb has only the in-frame clones, and not every one. The sample holds about 120,000 clones, roughly 92% seen once. The sequence came from an adult in good health. The genes are TRBV6-5 and TRBJ1-2; possible D gene TRBD1, 6 bases. The sequencing here drew on peripheral blood, taken on day 0 of AZD1222 vaccination. The CDR3 nucleotides are TGTGCCAGCAGTCCGGGACACACCCAATGGTATGGCTACACCTTC. It encodes CASSPGHTQWYGYTF.